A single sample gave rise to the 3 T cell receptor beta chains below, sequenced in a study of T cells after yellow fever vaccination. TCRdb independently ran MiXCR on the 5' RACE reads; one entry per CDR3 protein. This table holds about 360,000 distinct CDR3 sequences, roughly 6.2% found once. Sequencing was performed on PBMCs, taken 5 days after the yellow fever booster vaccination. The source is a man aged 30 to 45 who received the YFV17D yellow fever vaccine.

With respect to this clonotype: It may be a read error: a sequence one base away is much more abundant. In DNA, the CDR3 is TGTGCCAGCAGCCAATTGAGGCTAGCGCAACATCAAACCTACGAGCCGTACTTC. Translated, it gives CASSQLRLAQHQTYEPYF. This chain connects TRBV3-1 to TRBJ2-7, with a tentative D call TRBD2 (6 bases). This CDR3 region has 18 residues. The germline V gene encodes CDR1 LGHDT and CDR2 YNNKEL (reference sequence).

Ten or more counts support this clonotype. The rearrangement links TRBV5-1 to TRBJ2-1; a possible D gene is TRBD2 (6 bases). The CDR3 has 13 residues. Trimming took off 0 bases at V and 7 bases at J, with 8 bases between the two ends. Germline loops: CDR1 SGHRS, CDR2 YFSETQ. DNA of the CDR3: TGCGCCAGCAGCTTGGGGGCGGGGAATGAGCAGTTCTTC. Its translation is CASSLGAGNEQFF.

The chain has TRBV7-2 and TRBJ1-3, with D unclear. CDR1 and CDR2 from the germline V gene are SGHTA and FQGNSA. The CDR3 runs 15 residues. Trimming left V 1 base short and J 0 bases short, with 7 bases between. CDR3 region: CASSLVSLSGNTIYF. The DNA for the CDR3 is TGTGCCAGCAGCTTAGTGTCTCTCTCTGGAAACACCATATATTTT.